These 25 T cell receptor beta chains were sequenced from one sample in a study of cytomegalovirus exposure and HLA in healthy donors. The PCR was carried out with 60 Vbeta primers and 13 Jbeta primers. Assay used: immunoSEQ multiplex PCR; TCRdb lists only in-frame clones, some missing. The sample yields more than 150,000 clones, over 70% seen once. Specimen: PBMCs. These receptors came from a woman in her 40s in good health and CMV-seropositive.

This clone was observed once. V and J are TRBV7-2 and TRBJ1-2, with D unresolved. The germline V and J ends were trimmed by 4 bases and 4 bases, with 10 bases remaining between them. CDR3 size: 13 residues. CDR1 and CDR2 (germline): SGHTA, FQGNSA. The CDR3 spells CASSSPEGYGYTF. CDR3 DNA: TGTGCCAGCAGCTCACCCGAGGGCTATGGCTACACCTTC.

The V and J genes are TRBV29-1 and TRBJ2-1; TRBD1 matches at 10 bases. Germline-derived CDR1 and CDR2 are SQVTM and ANQGSEA. V shed 6 bases, J shed 2 bases, and the junction held 4 bases outside the gene matches. The CDR3 contains 14 residues. The CDR3 loop reads CSVAGTGAYNEQFF. Here the CDR3 DNA reads TGCAGCGTCGCCGGGACAGGGGCCTACAATGAGCAGTTCTTC.

This chain joins TRBV2 and TRBJ1-5, with D perhaps matching TRBD1 (5 bases). The CDR3 covers 15 residues. The V end lost 1 base, the J end lost 6 bases, and 13 bases lay between the germline ends. Germline V gene lookup returns CDR1 SNHLY and CDR2 FYNNEI. This CDR3 reads CASSEDRSLSQPQHF. In DNA form, the CDR3 reads TGTGCCAGCAGTGAAGACAGGTCTTTGAGTCAGCCCCAGCATTTT.

The CDR3 coding sequence is TGTGCCAGCAGTGACCTCGGAGCTGCCAAAAACATTCAGTACTTC. It specifies CASSDLGAAKNIQYF. This sequence joins TRBV6-1 and TRBJ2-4; no reliable D call. V lost 3 bases and J lost 1, with 10 bases in between. This CDR3 has 15 residues. The germline V gene encodes CDR1 MNHNS and CDR2 SASEGT.

The chain employs TRBV4-3 and TRBJ1-2; 8 bases map to TRBD1. Germline loops: CDR1 LGHNA, CDR2 YSLEER. CDR3 length: 15 residues. The J segment lost 8 bases and the V segment lost 1 base, leaving 9 bases of the junction unmatched. The CDR3 DNA reads as TGCGCCAGCAGCCAAGGGGCAACAGGGGGGTTCGGCTACACCTTC. Protein product: CASSQGATGGFGYTF.

The chain carries TRBV9 and TRBJ2-1, with TRBD2 matching 10 bases. The CDR3 consists of 16 residues. The V gene end was trimmed by 4 bases and the J gene end by 8 bases; junction bases not matched to a gene: 12. CDR1 and CDR2 (germline): SGDLS, YYNGEE. CDR3 nucleotide sequence: TGTGCCAGCAGCCAAGTGACTAGCGGGTTGATAGATGAGCAGTTCTTC. This encodes CASSQVTSGLIDEQFF.

This clone was counted a few times. V gene TRBV7-2 combines with J gene TRBJ2-1; the match to TRBD2 covers 10 bases. J was trimmed by 5 bases and V by 2 bases; bases with no gene match: 3. The CDR3 has 15 residues. From germline, CDR1 is SGHTA and CDR2 FQGNSA. The CDR3 reads CASSLYSGGDNEQFF. CDR3 nucleotide sequence: TGTGCCAGCAGCTTATACAGCGGGGGGGACAATGAGCAGTTCTTC.

The chain employs TRBV5-1 and TRBJ2-1, with TRBD2 matching 11 bases. Losses at the gene ends were 2 bases for V and 0 bases for J; bases not matched to a gene: 7. This CDR3 contains 18 residues. Germline V gene lookup returns CDR1 SGHRS and CDR2 YFSETQ. The CDR3 bases are TGCGCCAGCAGCTTTTCTAGCGGGGGGTTGAGCTCCTACAATGAGCAGTTCTTC. This gives the protein CASSFSSGGLSSYNEQFF.

The chain couples TRBV28 to TRBJ2-1, with 8 bases that match TRBD2. The CDR3 has 14 residues. Germline lookup yields CDR1 MDHEN and CDR2 SYDVKM. J gave up 5 bases and V 2 bases, and 2 bases lay outside the gene matches. The CDR3 loop reads CASSLAGGDNEQFF. CDR3 nucleotides: TGTGCCAGCAGTTTAGCGGGGGGTGACAATGAGCAGTTCTTC.

The rearrangement uses TRBV29-1 and TRBJ1-4; TRBD1 aligns across 7 bases. The CDR3 has 11 amino acids. V trimming: 7 bases; J trimming: 8 bases; junction bases outside the gene matches: 4. CDR1 and CDR2 (germline): SQVTM, ANQGSEA. This CDR3 is CSAGTEEKLFF. In DNA form, the CDR3 reads TGCAGCGCTGGGACAGAAGAAAAACTGTTTTTT.

This chain connects TRBV4-1 to TRBJ1-1; D may be TRBD1 (6 bases). The CDR3 loop spans 13 amino acids. CDR1 is MGHRA, CDR2 YSYEKL, per germline. The V and J ends lost 7 bases and 6 bases respectively, with 15 bases between them. CDR3 DNA sequence: TGCGCCAGCAACCCGACAGGTGGATCTGAAGCTTTCTTT. It translates to CASNPTGGSEAFF.

The chain links TRBV10-3 to TRBJ2-5; 11 nucleotides align to TRBD2. In germline, CDR1 is ENHRY, CDR2 SYGVKD. The CDR3 runs to 19 residues. The trim removed 5 bases at V and 2 bases at J, leaving 16 bases unmatched. CDR3 residues: CAISRVYSGGGNMQETQYF. In nucleotides, the CDR3 is TGTGCCATCAGTCGGGTCTATAGCGGGGGGGGCAATATGCAAGAGACCCAGTACTTC.

The chain combines TRBV9 with TRBJ1-3; possibly TRBD1 for D (6 bases). Between the trimmed V and J ends, which lost 2 bases and 1 base, there was a span of 10 bases. Germline lookup yields CDR1 SGDLS and CDR2 YYNGEE. The CDR3 spans 15 residues. The CDR3 reads CASSVGTLSGNTIYF. The CDR3 bases are TGTGCCAGCAGCGTCGGGACATTATCTGGAAACACCATATATTTT.

The table lists this clone with a count of one. This chain links TRBV7-8 with TRBJ1-1; D is uncertain. In germline, CDR1 is SGHVS, CDR2 FQNEAQ. The CDR3 is 14 residues long. Trimming removed 2 bases at V and 1 base at J, with 8 bases between. Here the CDR3 reads CASSLFAGNTEAFF. CDR3 bases: TGTGCCAGCAGCTTATTCGCCGGGAACACTGAAGCTTTCTTT.

V usage is TRBV9 and J usage is TRBJ1-2, with D possibly TRBD1 on 5 matching bases. Germline V gene sequence: CDR1 SGDLS, CDR2 YYNGEE. The CDR3 is 15 residues long. Between the trimmed V and J ends, which lost 0 bases and 8 bases, there was a span of 17 bases. The CDR3 nucleotides read TGTGCCAGCAGCGTAGATCCGGCGGCCCCAGGGGGCTACACCTTC. Residues: CASSVDPAAPGGYTF.

The J gene is TRBJ1-1, the V gene TRBV7-9, with no clear D. V gave up 3 bases and J gave up 7 bases, with 6 bases separating them. The CDR3 is made up of 11 amino acids. From germline, CDR1 is SEHNR and CDR2 FQNEAQ (reference sequence). The CDR3 bases are TGTGCCAGCAGCTTGGACTATGAAGCTTTCTTT. This encodes CASSLDYEAFF.

The chain links TRBV7-2 to TRBJ2-3; 8 bases line up with TRBD2. Trimming at V came to 3 bases and at J to 9 bases, leaving 14 bases not matched to a gene. CDR1 SGHTA and CDR2 FQGNSA come from the germline V gene. This CDR3 has 16 residues. The CDR3 loop reads CASSLASGGRQGTQYF. CDR3 in DNA: TGTGCCAGCAGCTTGGCCAGCGGGGGCCGTCAGGGGACGCAGTATTTT.

This sequence joins TRBV2 and TRBJ1-4; TRBD1 aligns across 8 bases. Losses at the gene ends were 6 bases for V and 3 bases for J; bases not matched to a gene: 6. Germline V lookup: CDR1 SNHLY, CDR2 FYNNEI. CDR3 length: 15 amino acids. The CDR3 region is CASRRDRGPNEKLFF. CDR3 bases: TGTGCCAGCAGGCGCGACAGGGGACCTAATGAAAAACTGTTTTTT.

This rearrangement joins TRBV4-3 to TRBJ1-6; the D gene is possibly TRBD1 (5 bases). Germline CDR1 reads LGHNA; CDR2 reads YSLEER. The V gene lost 0 bases and the J gene lost 11 bases, with 8 bases spanning the gap. CDR3 size: 13 residues. Here the CDR3 DNA reads TGCGCCAGCAGCCAAGATCGGGGGACACCCCTCCACTTT. As protein: CASSQDRGTPLHF.

The V and J genes are TRBV7-9 and TRBJ2-6, with 7 bases matching TRBD2. The CDR3 length is 16 residues. The V gene's germline CDR1 is SEHNR and CDR2 FQNEAQ (reference sequence). The ends lost 5 bases at V and 2 bases at J; junction bases unmatched: 6. CDR3: CASSPRGGAGANVLTF. CDR3 nucleotide sequence: TGTGCCAGCAGCCCAAGGGGAGGGGCTGGGGCCAACGTCCTGACTTTC.

V gene TRBV27 combines with J gene TRBJ1-1; D uncertain. Per the germline V gene, CDR1 is MNHEY and CDR2 is SMNVEV (reference sequence). V lost 2 bases to trimming and J lost 0 bases, with 7 bases between them. The CDR3 has 14 amino acids. The CDR3 DNA is TGTGCCAGCAGTTTAGGTAGCATGAACACTGAAGCTTTCTTT. It encodes CASSLGSMNTEAFF.

The chain joins TRBV29-1 to TRBJ1-4, with TRBD1 as a possible D gene (6 bases). The germline CDR1 and CDR2 sequences are SQVTM and ANQGSEA. Trimming took off 6 bases at V and 5 bases at J, with 19 bases between the two ends. This CDR3 contains 15 residues. The DNA for the CDR3 is TGCAGCGTGTCCCGGACCACAGGACAGAATGAAAAACTGTTTTTT. Translation gives CSVSRTTGQNEKLFF. Together with reference TRBV29-1 and TRBJ1-4, the CDR3 gives the full variable domain: SAVISQKPSRDICQRGTSLTIQCQVDSQVTMMFWYRQQPGQSLTLIATANQGSEATYESGFVIDKFPISRPNLTFSTLTVSNMSPEDSSIYLCSVSRTTGQNEKLFFGSGTQLSVL.

The chain recombines TRBV28 with TRBJ1-1; possibly TRBD1 for D (6 bases). Germline CDR1 MDHEN, CDR2 SYDVKM. Trimming removed 6 bases from V and 4 bases from J, with 12 bases in between. CDR3 length: 13 amino acids. CDR3 in DNA: TGTGCCAGCAGGCAGGGGAGGGTCACTGAAGCTTTCTTT. This gives the protein CASRQGRVTEAFF. Based on the CDR3 plus reference TRBV28 and TRBJ1-1, the full variable domain is DVKVTQSSRYLVKRTGEKVFLECVQDMDHENMFWYRQDPGLGLRLIYFSYDVKMKEKGDIPEGYSVSREKKERFSLILESASTNQTSMYLCASRQGRVTEAFFGQGTRLTVV.

The chain couples TRBV9 to TRBJ1-3; the D gene is possibly TRBD1 (5 bases). CDR1 SGDLS and CDR2 YYNGEE come from the germline V gene. The V end was cut by 0 bases, the J end by 1 base, with 14 bases between. This CDR3 comprises 17 residues. CDR3 coding DNA: TGTGCCAGCAGCGTAGAGGAGTCGGGGGGTTCTGGAAACACCATATATTTT. Its protein product is CASSVEESGGSGNTIYF.

The V gene is TRBV28, the J gene TRBJ1-6; the D is unclear. The CDR3 is 18 residues long. V lost 3 bases and J 0 bases, leaving 15 bases between the germline ends. From germline, CDR1 is MDHEN and CDR2 SYDVKM. CDR3 nucleotide sequence: TGTGCCAGCAGTTTTGGCGCCGCGGGGAGCTCCTATAATTCACCCCTCCACTTT. Its translation is CASSFGAAGSSYNSPLHF.